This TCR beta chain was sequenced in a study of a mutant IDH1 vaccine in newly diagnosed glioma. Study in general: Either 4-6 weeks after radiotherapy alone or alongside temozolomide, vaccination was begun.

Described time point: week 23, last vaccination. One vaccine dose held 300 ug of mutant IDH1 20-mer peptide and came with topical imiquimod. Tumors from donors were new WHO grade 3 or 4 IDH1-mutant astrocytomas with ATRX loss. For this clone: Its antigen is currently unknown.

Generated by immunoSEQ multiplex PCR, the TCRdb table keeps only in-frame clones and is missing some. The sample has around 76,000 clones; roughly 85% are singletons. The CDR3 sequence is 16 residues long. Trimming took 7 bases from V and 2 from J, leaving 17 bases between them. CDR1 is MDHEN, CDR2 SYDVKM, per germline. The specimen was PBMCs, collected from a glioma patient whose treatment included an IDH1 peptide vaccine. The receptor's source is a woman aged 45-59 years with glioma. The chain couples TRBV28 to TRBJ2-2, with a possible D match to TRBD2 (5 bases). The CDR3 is CASKFVGGFNTGELFF. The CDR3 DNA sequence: TGTGCCAGCAAGTTCGTGGGCGGGTTTAACACCGGGGAGCTGTTTTTT.